These 20 T cell receptor beta chains were sequenced from one sample in a study of shared clonotypes between healthy human individuals. Measured with immunoSEQ multiplex PCR; TCRdb has only the in-frame clones, and not every one. The sample has nearly 1 million clones, more than 75% seen once. The sample taken for sequencing was memory CD4+ T cells sorted from blood. Described subset: CD45RA-negative fraction. The receptor set was obtained from a man aged 18-30 years in good health.

The chain employs TRBV18 and TRBJ2-1; D is unclear. The CDR3 is 14 amino acids. In germline, CDR1 is KGHSH, CDR2 LQKENI. The V end was cut by 0 bases, the J end by 4 bases, with 7 bases between. The CDR3 region has the DNA TGTGCCAGCTCACCACCGGGCACGTACAATGAGCAGTTCTTC. Protein sequence: CASSPPGTYNEQFF.

The V call is TRBV28, the J call TRBJ1-6, with unresolved D. The CDR3 extends over 14 amino acids. Germline V lookup: CDR1 MDHEN, CDR2 SYDVKM. V lost 3 bases and J 13 bases, leaving 16 bases between the germline ends. CDR3: CASSFSDGVYPLHF. The DNA of the CDR3 is TGTGCCAGCAGTTTCTCGGACGGGGTTTATCCCCTCCACTTT.

The J gene is TRBJ1-3, the V gene TRBV7-8; 9 nucleotides line up with TRBD1. Germline V gene lookup returns CDR1 SGHVS and CDR2 FQNEAQ. The CDR3 loop spans 14 amino acids. The ends lost 5 bases at V and 7 bases at J; junction bases unmatched: 6. DNA of the CDR3: TGTGCCAGCAGCCGAGGACAGGGGTCGAACACCATATATTTT. Amino acid sequence: CASSRGQGSNTIYF.

The chain combines TRBV5-1 with TRBJ1-2, with 12 bases lining up with TRBD1. The ends lost 4 bases at V and 5 bases at J; junction bases unmatched: 12. This CDR3 spans 17 amino acids. Germline CDR1 is SGHRS and CDR2 is YFSETQ. CDR3 in DNA: TGCGCCAGCAGCGAAGTCCCGGGACAGGGGGCTTGGTATGGCTACACCTTC. Translating it yields CASSEVPGQGAWYGYTF. Filled out from reference TRBV5-1 and TRBJ1-2, the complete variable domain reads KAGVTQTPRYLIKTRGQQVTLSCSPISGHRSVSWYQQTPGQGLQFLFEYFSETQRNKGNFPGRFSGRQFSNSRSEMNVSTLELGDSALYLCASSEVPGQGAWYGYTFGSGTRLTVV.

The gene calls are TRBV6-5 and TRBJ2-5, with 8 positions matching TRBD2. The CDR3 is 15 residues long. Looked up from germline, CDR1 is MNHEY and CDR2 is SVGAGI. The V and J ends lost 4 bases and 4 bases, in that order; junction bases with no gene match: 8. The CDR3 DNA sequence: TGTGCCAGCAGTTCCATCAGCGGGGGTGGAGAGACCCAGTACTTC. Translated: CASSSISGGGETQYF.

The gene calls are TRBV5-1 and TRBJ2-7; 9 bases are a match to TRBD2. This CDR3 is built from 16 residues. With 0 bases clipped from V and 4 bases from J, the junction kept 8 bases outside the gene matches. CDR1 and CDR2 from the germline V gene are SGHRS and YFSETQ. The CDR3 loop is CASSLEASGTDYEQYF. The CDR3 DNA reads TGCGCCAGCAGCTTGGAGGCTAGCGGGACCGATTACGAGCAGTACTTC. The whole variable domain, filled in from reference TRBV5-1 and TRBJ2-7, reads KAGVTQTPRYLIKTRGQQVTLSCSPISGHRSVSWYQQTPGQGLQFLFEYFSETQRNKGNFPGRFSGRQFSNSRSEMNVSTLELGDSALYLCASSLEASGTDYEQYFGPGTRLTVT.

The rearrangement links TRBV10-3 to TRBJ2-1; D tentatively fits TRBD1 or TRBD2 (5 bases each). Trimming removed 7 bases at V and 6 bases at J, with 10 bases between. This CDR3 has 12 residues. The V gene's germline CDR1 is ENHRY and CDR2 SYGVKD. The CDR3 bases are TGTGCCATCACCGGGGCTGGCAATGAGCAGTTCTTC. Amino acid sequence: CAITGAGNEQFF.

The gene calls are TRBV2 and TRBJ2-6; D not resolved. CDR3 length equals 14 residues. Germline V gene lookup returns CDR1 SNHLY and CDR2 FYNNEI. V was trimmed by 3 bases and J by 0 bases, leaving 3 bases between them. The CDR3 nucleotides read TGTGCCAGCAGTGACCTCTCTGGGGCCAACGTCCTGACTTTC. As protein: CASSDLSGANVLTF.

Regarding this clone: Within the sample, other DNA sequences also encode this same CDR3. This chain joins TRBV9 and TRBJ1-1; D is unclear. From germline, CDR1 is SGDLS and CDR2 YYNGEE. V shed 0 bases and J shed 2 bases, with 8 bases lying between them. CDR3 length: 14 residues. CDR3 in amino acids: CASSVGPLNTEAFF. The DNA of the CDR3 is TGTGCCAGCAGCGTAGGGCCGCTCAACACTGAAGCTTTCTTT.

As concerns this clone: The same CDR3 arises from other DNA sequences in this sample as well. The gene calls are TRBV9 and TRBJ2-3; D unresolved. Trimming took off 0 bases at V and 2 bases at J, with 7 bases between the two ends. Per germline, CDR1 SGDLS and CDR2 YYNGEE. The CDR3 runs 14 residues. CDR3 nucleotides: TGTGCCAGCAGCGTAGGGCTCGCCACAGATACGCAGTATTTT. It translates to CASSVGLATDTQYF. Looking up the rest from reference TRBV9 and TRBJ2-3 gives the full variable domain: DSGVTQTPKHLITATGQRVTLRCSPRSGDLSVYWYQQSLDQGLQFLIQYYNGEERAKGNILERFSAQQFPDLHSELNLSSLELGDSALYFCASSVGLATDTQYFGPGTRLTVL.

The sample holds one count of this clone. This chain links TRBV4-1 with TRBJ2-7, with TRBD1 matching 10 bases. From germline, CDR1 is MGHRA and CDR2 YSYEKL. V was clipped by 0 bases and J by 4 bases; unmatched bases: 3. This CDR3 spans 15 amino acids. The DNA for the CDR3 is TGCGCCAGCAGCCAAGACGGGACAGGGGCATACGAGCAGTACTTC. Translation: CASSQDGTGAYEQYF.

The chain links TRBV7-3 to TRBJ2-1; D unclear. Germline V lookup: CDR1 SGHTA, CDR2 FQGTGA. The length of the CDR3 is 13 residues. The V end lost 3 bases, the J end lost 10 bases, and 13 bases lay between the germline ends. CDR3 bases: TGTGCCAGCAGCTTGGACCCCGTCCGGGAGCAGTTCTTC. Protein: CASSLDPVREQFF.

In this sample, this clone turned up a few times. This rearrangement joins TRBV7-6 to TRBJ1-1, with D perhaps matching TRBD1 (5 bases). The germline V and J ends were trimmed by 5 bases and 4 bases, with 11 bases remaining between them. The CDR3 runs 13 residues. CDR1 is SGHVS and CDR2 is FNYEAQ in the germline V gene. The CDR3 spells CASSGTGGTEAFF. Here the CDR3 DNA reads TGTGCCAGCAGCGGAACAGGAGGCACTGAAGCTTTCTTT.

The chain combines TRBV6-1 with TRBJ2-7; the D is unclear. Germline CDR1 is MNHNS and CDR2 is SASEGT. The V and J ends lost 6 bases and 7 bases respectively, with 13 bases between them. The CDR3 has 12 amino acids. CDR3 bases: TGTGCCAGCAGCCGCATCTTGGGGGAGCAGTACTTC. Its protein is CASSRILGEQYF.

The J gene is TRBJ1-2, the V gene TRBV19, with D possibly matching TRBD1 (5 bases). From germline, CDR1 is LNHDA and CDR2 SQIVND (reference sequence). The V end was cut by 1 base, the J end by 4 bases, with 10 bases between. The CDR3 totals 14 residues. The CDR3 here is CASSIGTPSYGYTF. Written as DNA, the CDR3 is TGTGCCAGTAGTATAGGGACACCAAGCTATGGCTACACCTTC.

The rearrangement links TRBV6-1 to TRBJ2-2; TRBD1 matches 8 bases. Germline values: CDR1 MNHNS, CDR2 SASEGT. The CDR3 loop spans 14 amino acids. The trim removed 4 bases at V and 6 bases at J, leaving 4 bases unmatched. CDR3: CASSARTGPGELFF. Written as DNA, the CDR3 is TGTGCCAGCAGTGCGAGGACAGGGCCCGGGGAGCTGTTTTTT.

Remarks on this clone: Additional DNA sequences in this sample encode the identical CDR3. This chain connects TRBV5-1 to TRBJ1-1; TRBD1 aligns across 9 bases. After removal of 4 bases from V and 1 base from J, the junction contained 8 bases not matched to a gene. Per germline, CDR1 SGHRS and CDR2 YFSETQ. This CDR3 spans 16 amino acids. CDR3 sequence reads: CASSLGQGQGNTEAFF. CDR3 DNA: TGCGCCAGCAGCCTCGGACAGGGGCAAGGGAACACTGAAGCTTTCTTT.

V is TRBV6-1 and J is TRBJ2-7; unclear D gene. The CDR3 contains 14 residues. The V gene lost 8 bases and the J gene lost 0 bases, with 14 bases spanning the gap. The germline CDR1 and CDR2 sequences are MNHNS and SASEGT. In nucleotides, the CDR3 is TGTGCCAGCTTTGAAGGACCCGCCTCCTACGAGCAGTACTTC. Translated, it gives CASFEGPASYEQYF.

The chain combines TRBV6-6 with TRBJ2-3; D is possibly TRBD1 or TRBD2 (6 bases each). Trimming shortened V by 4 bases and J by 1 base, and 15 bases separated the two germline ends. Germline values: CDR1 MNHNY, CDR2 SVGAGI (reference sequence). The CDR3 consists of 16 residues. CDR3 sequence reads: CASSLTGGKGTDTQYF. CDR3 nucleotide sequence: TGTGCCAGCAGTTTGACCGGGGGCAAGGGCACAGATACGCAGTATTTT.

Comments on this clone: Sequence at one end of the junction differs from germline and may be a read error. J is TRBJ2-3 and V is TRBV6-1, with a tentative D call TRBD2 (5 bases). The CDR3 runs to 11 residues. Per the germline V gene, CDR1 is MNHNS and CDR2 is SASEGT. CDR3 sequence: CASSAIAGRDF. DNA for the CDR3: TGTGCCAGCAGCGCCATTGCCGGGCGGGATTTT.